One sample yielded the 22 T cell receptor beta chains listed below, sequenced in a study of CD8 T cells in Susac syndrome. Random-hexamer reverse transcription was applied to roughly 0.45 to 1 ug RNA. TCRdb analysed the immunoSEQ multiplex PCR reads with MiXCR anew, one entry per CDR3 protein. The sample holds about 100,000 distinct CDR3 sequences, 95% seen once. Material for sequencing was CD8+ T cells from PBMCs. Receptor source: a human donor with Susac syndrome.

This clonotype was detected only once. The chain uses TRBV20-1 and TRBJ2-5; either TRBD1 or TRBD2 may supply D (6 bases each). The CDR3 has 17 residues. Germline V gives CDR1 DFQATT, CDR2 SNEGSKA (reference sequence). With 2 bases removed from V and 5 bases from J, the gap between germline ends came to 24 bases. The CDR3 nucleotides read TGCAGTGCTAGATCCGGGCTACATAGGGGGGCCGGGGAGACCCAGTACTTC. This gives the protein CSARSGLHRGAGETQYF.

The rearrangement links TRBV5-4 to TRBJ2-7; TRBD1 matches at 7 bases. The CDR3 covers 15 residues. Trimming cost V 4 bases and J 2 bases; bases outside gene matches: 9. Per germline, CDR1 SGHNT and CDR2 YYREEE (reference sequence). CDR3 loop: CASSPQTGPTYEQYF. The CDR3 DNA reads as TGTGCCAGCAGCCCACAGACAGGGCCTACCTACGAGCAGTACTTC.

V usage is TRBV20-1 and J usage is TRBJ2-2; no clear D. The CDR3 is 13 residues long. Germline assignment: CDR1 DFQATT and CDR2 SNEGSKA (reference sequence). Trimming removed 3 bases from V and 2 bases from J, with 7 bases in between. CDR3 sequence: CSARSSNTGELFF. The CDR3 DNA reads as TGCAGTGCTAGGAGCAGTAACACCGGGGAGCTGTTTTTT.

The CDR3 protein is CASRGRGGGNIQYF. CDR3 in DNA: TGTGCCAGCAGGGGTCGCGGGGGGGGGAACATTCAGTACTTC. J is TRBJ2-4 and V is TRBV12-3 or TRBV12-4, with 9 bases lining up with TRBD2. V lost 6 bases, J lost 7 bases, and 7 bases stayed unmatched. The CDR3 is 14 amino acids.

The chain combines TRBV7-9 with TRBJ2-5; unclear D gene. V lost 2 bases, J lost 5 bases, and 6 bases lay in between. Looked up from germline, CDR1 is SEHNR and CDR2 is FQNEAQ (reference sequence). The CDR3 extends over 12 amino acids. Here the CDR3 reads CASSLSTETQYF. The CDR3, as DNA: TGTGCCAGCAGCTTAAGCACGGAGACCCAGTACTTC.

The rearrangement uses TRBV6-2 or TRBV6-3 and TRBJ2-6; no clear D. This CDR3 comprises 14 residues. From germline, CDR1 is MNHEY and CDR2 SVGEGT. The V gene lost 6 bases and the J gene lost 4 bases, with 10 bases spanning the gap. Written as DNA, the CDR3 is TGTGCCAGCAGATATACAGCCGGGGCCAACGTCCTGACTTTC. Residues: CASRYTAGANVLTF.

V gene TRBV20-1 combines with J gene TRBJ1-2; possible D gene TRBD1, 6 bases. Germline loops: CDR1 DFQATT, CDR2 SNEGSKA (reference sequence). CDR3 length equals 13 residues. V was clipped by 4 bases and J by 6 bases, with 15 bases between them. The DNA for the CDR3 is TGCAGTGCTACCCCTAGGGAGGGGGATGGCTACACCTTC. This translates into CSATPREGDGYTF.

J is TRBJ1-5 and V is TRBV12-3 or TRBV12-4; 9 nucleotides line up with TRBD1. This CDR3 is 16 amino acids long. V lost 5 bases, J lost 1 base, and 6 bases stayed unmatched. DNA of the CDR3: TGTGCCAGCAGTCCTGGACAGGGGCGAAGCAATCAGCCCCAGCATTTT. Translating it yields CASSPGQGRSNQPQHF.

The V call is TRBV9, the J call TRBJ2-5; TRBD1 might be the D (5 bases). Trimming cost V 2 bases and J 1 base, with 9 bases left between them. The length of the CDR3 is 14 residues. Germline CDR1 reads SGDLS; CDR2 reads YYNGEE. CDR3 amino acids: CASSVQGFQETQYF. CDR3 sequence (DNA): TGTGCCAGCAGCGTCCAGGGTTTCCAAGAGACCCAGTACTTC.

The V and J genes are TRBV4-1 and TRBJ1-1, with D tentatively TRBD1 (5 bases). Trimming shortened V by 3 bases and J by 4 bases, and 18 bases separated the two germline ends. The CDR3 has 16 amino acids. The germline gives CDR1 MGHRA, CDR2 YSYEKL. In DNA, the CDR3 is TGCGCCAGCAGCCAGGGACGGGGGGGACGCGGCACTGAAGCTTTCTTT. This encodes CASSQGRGGRGTEAFF.

The CDR3 region is CASRGSVGTQYF. The CDR3 nucleotides read TGCGCCAGCAGAGGTAGCGTCGGGACCCAGTACTTC. This chain joins TRBV4-1 and TRBJ2-5, with D perhaps TRBD2 (5 bases). V lost 6 bases and J 7 bases, leaving 12 bases between the germline ends. Germline loops: CDR1 MGHRA, CDR2 YSYEKL. The CDR3 is made up of 12 amino acids.

This chain connects TRBV4-1 to TRBJ2-3; 8 positions agree with TRBD2. CDR3 size: 16 residues. In germline, CDR1 is MGHRA, CDR2 YSYEKL. Germline trimming cut 8 bases from V and 2 bases from J; bases unmatched to any gene: 12. This CDR3 reads CASSLYRGGTTDTQYF. Written as DNA, the CDR3 is TGCGCCAGCTCTCTGTACCGCGGGGGGACCACAGATACGCAGTATTTT.

The V and J genes are TRBV29-1 and TRBJ2-7; 14 nucleotides match TRBD2. The junction had 7 bases not matched to a gene; V was cut back by 4 bases and J by 2 bases. Germline CDR1 and CDR2: SQVTM and ANQGSEA. The CDR3 is made up of 16 amino acids. The CDR3 DNA follows: TGCAGCGTTGGAGGGACTAGCGGGAGCGGCGCCTACGAGCAGTACTTC. Translated, it gives CSVGGTSGSGAYEQYF.

The V gene is TRBV29-1, the J gene TRBJ2-7, with D unresolved. Per germline, CDR1 SQVTM and CDR2 ANQGSEA. Between the trimmed V and J ends, which lost 5 bases and 8 bases, there was a span of 28 bases. CDR3 length: 16 residues. For the CDR3, the DNA is TGCAGCGTTATAAGGCCCTCCAACATAAAACAGTACCAGCAGTACTTC. Residues: CSVIRPSNIKQYQQYF.

This clonotype was detected only a few times. The chain uses TRBV11-2 and TRBJ2-1; D may be TRBD2 (6 bases). The length of the CDR3 is 13 residues. Germline loops: CDR1 SGHAT, CDR2 FQNNGV. V was shortened by 5 bases and J by 8 bases, with 13 bases between the two germline ends. The DNA for the CDR3 is TGTGCCAGCAGCACCACTAGCTTAGATGAGCAGTTCTTC. Encoded protein: CASSTTSLDEQFF.

The chain uses TRBV6-4 and TRBJ2-3, with TRBD2 matching over 8 bases. CDR1 and CDR2 (germline): MRHNA, SNTAGT. The V gene end was trimmed by 3 bases and the J gene end by 4 bases; junction bases not matched to a gene: 6. This CDR3 has 15 amino acids. The CDR3 DNA follows: TGTGCCAGCAGTGAAGAGGGCGGGGGGCCAGATACGCAGTATTTT. Protein sequence: CASSEEGGGPDTQYF.

The gene calls are TRBV18 and TRBJ2-3; D might be TRBD1 or TRBD2, each matching 6 bases. Germline V gives CDR1 KGHSH, CDR2 LQKENI. Deletions cut 6 bases from V and 3 bases from J, with 13 bases between. The CDR3 covers 14 residues. This CDR3 reads CASSNGGWTDTQYF. Written as DNA, the CDR3 is TGTGCCAGCTCCAACGGGGGCTGGACAGATACGCAGTATTTT.

This chain connects TRBV6-6 to TRBJ1-2; D is uncertain. Germline values: CDR1 MNHNY, CDR2 SVGAGI (reference sequence). The CDR3 is 14 residues long. Trimming cost V 7 bases and J 5 bases, with 17 bases left between them. The CDR3 nucleotides read TGTGCCAGCACCCAAGCGGGGAGAGGGTATGGCTACACCTTC. Translation: CASTQAGRGYGYTF.

The V and J genes are TRBV29-1 and TRBJ2-1; D is ambiguous. CDR1 is SQVTM and CDR2 is ANQGSEA in the germline V gene. Trimming pared 3 bases from V and 4 bases from J, leaving 10 bases between. This CDR3 region has 13 residues. The CDR3 reads CSVDVLDYNEQFF. The CDR3 DNA is TGCAGCGTTGACGTTTTAGATTACAATGAGCAGTTCTTC.

The gene calls are TRBV27 and TRBJ2-5, with 9 bases aligning to TRBD2. In germline, CDR1 is MNHEY, CDR2 SMNVEV (reference sequence). Trimming removed 4 bases from V and 3 bases from J; junction bases left unmatched: 3. The CDR3 contains 14 residues. The CDR3 DNA reads as TGTGCCAGCAGTTCGATAGCGGGAGAAGAGACCCAGTACTTC. Its protein product is CASSSIAGEETQYF.

The chain is built from TRBV12-3 or TRBV12-4 and TRBJ1-4; D is possibly TRBD1 (5 bases). The CDR3 sequence is 14 residues long. V shed 2 bases and J shed 8 bases, with 12 bases lying between them. This CDR3 reads CASSLSRGGEKLFF. CDR3 DNA sequence: TGTGCCAGCAGTTTAAGTCGGGGGGGAGAAAAACTGTTTTTT.

The chain uses TRBV29-1 and TRBJ2-3; TRBD1 matches 7 bases. The CDR3 is made up of 12 amino acids. The germline CDR1 and CDR2 sequences are SQVTM and ANQGSEA. Unmatched junction bases numbered 8, after V lost 6 bases and J lost 8 bases. CDR3 region: CSVEGALGTQYF. The CDR3 DNA sequence: TGCAGCGTCGAGGGGGCCCTTGGTACGCAGTATTTT.